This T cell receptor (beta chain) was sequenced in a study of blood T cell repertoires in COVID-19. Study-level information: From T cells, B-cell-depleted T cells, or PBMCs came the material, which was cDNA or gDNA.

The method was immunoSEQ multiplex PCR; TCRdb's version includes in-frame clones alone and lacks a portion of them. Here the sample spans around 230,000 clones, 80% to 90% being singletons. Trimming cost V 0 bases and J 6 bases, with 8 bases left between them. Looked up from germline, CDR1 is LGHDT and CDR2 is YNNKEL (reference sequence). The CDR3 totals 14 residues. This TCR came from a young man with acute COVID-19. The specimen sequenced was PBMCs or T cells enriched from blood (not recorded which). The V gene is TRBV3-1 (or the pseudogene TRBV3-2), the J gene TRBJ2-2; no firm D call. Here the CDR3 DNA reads TGTGCCAGCAGCCAAGATATTCTCTCCGGGGAGCTGTTTTTT. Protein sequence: CASSQDILSGELFF.